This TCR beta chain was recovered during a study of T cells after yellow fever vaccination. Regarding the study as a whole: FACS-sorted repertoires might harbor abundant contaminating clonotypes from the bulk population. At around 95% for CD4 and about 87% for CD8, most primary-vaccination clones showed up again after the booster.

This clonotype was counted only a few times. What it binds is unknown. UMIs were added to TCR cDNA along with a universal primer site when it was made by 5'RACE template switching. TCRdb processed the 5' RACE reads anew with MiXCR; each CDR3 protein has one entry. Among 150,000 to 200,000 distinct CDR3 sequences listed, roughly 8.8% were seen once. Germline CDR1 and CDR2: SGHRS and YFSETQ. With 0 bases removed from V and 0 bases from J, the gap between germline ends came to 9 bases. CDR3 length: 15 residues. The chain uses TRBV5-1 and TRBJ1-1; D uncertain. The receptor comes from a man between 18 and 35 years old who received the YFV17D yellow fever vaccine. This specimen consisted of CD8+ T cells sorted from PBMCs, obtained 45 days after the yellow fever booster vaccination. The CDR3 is CASSLGVEVNTEAFF. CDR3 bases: TGCGCCAGCAGCTTGGGGGTCGAGGTGAACACTGAAGCTTTCTTT.